Below are 20 T cell receptor beta chains sequenced from a single sample in a study of blood T cell repertoires in COVID-19. Sequencing used immunoSEQ multiplex PCR; TCRdb keeps in-frame clones, though not all of them. Of 78,000 or so clones in the sample, roughly four fifths were seen once. Sequenced input: peripheral blood. The receptors shown here come from a human donor in a cohort sampled during active COVID-19.

A single count supports this clone. In DNA, the CDR3 is TGTGCCAGCAGTGATCCCCTAGAACGTACTTACTCCTACGAGCAGTACTTC. Translation gives CASSDPLERTYSYEQYF. The gene calls are TRBV6-1 and TRBJ2-7, with D unclear. V was pared by 3 bases and J by 0 bases, with 18 bases between. This CDR3 contains 17 residues. Germline CDR1 MNHNS, CDR2 SASEGT.

In its sample, this clone was seen a few times. This chain uses TRBV4-2 with TRBJ2-1; 11 bases are a match to TRBD2. The length of the CDR3 is 16 residues. Germline V gene lookup returns CDR1 LGHNA and CDR2 YNFKEQ. V dropped 6 bases and J dropped 6; count of bases not matched to a gene: 10. The CDR3 reads CASRHTGLAEGNEQFF. The CDR3 DNA follows: TGTGCCAGCAGGCACACGGGACTAGCGGAAGGCAATGAGCAGTTCTTC.

J is TRBJ2-2 and V is TRBV3-1 (or the pseudogene TRBV3-2); a possible D gene is TRBD1 (9 bases). The CDR3 length is 19 residues. The ends were cut back, 0 bases at V and 5 bases at J, with 22 bases in the middle. Germline-derived CDR1 and CDR2 are LGHDT and YNNKEL (reference sequence). Written as DNA, the CDR3 is TGTGCCAGCAGCCAAGAGAGTGTGGTAGCGGGGACAGGGACCGGGGAGCTGTTTTTT. Translation: CASSQESVVAGTGTGELFF.

The rearrangement joins TRBV4-2 to TRBJ2-2, with 10 bases matching TRBD2. The germline CDR1 and CDR2 sequences are LGHNA and YNFKEQ. The J segment lost 2 bases and the V segment lost 2 bases, leaving 11 bases of the junction unmatched. The CDR3 spans 19 residues. CDR3 sequence reads: CASSQSTKAGGPNTGELFF. CDR3 sequence (DNA): TGTGCCAGCAGCCAAAGTACTAAAGCGGGAGGGCCCAACACCGGGGAGCTGTTTTTT.

The V and J genes are TRBV9 and TRBJ2-1; D possibly corresponds to TRBD2 (5 bases). Germline V gene lookup returns CDR1 SGDLS and CDR2 YYNGEE. The V end was cut by 3 bases, the J end by 10 bases, with 17 bases between. The length of the CDR3 is 14 residues. CDR3 residues: CASSGPRLSAEQFF. The DNA of the CDR3 is TGTGCCAGCAGCGGACCGCGTCTTAGCGCCGAGCAGTTCTTC.

A few counts support this clone. This chain joins TRBV19 and TRBJ2-2, with D maybe TRBD2 (5 bases). CDR1 LNHDA and CDR2 SQIVND come from the germline V gene (reference sequence). V was pared by 3 bases and J by 2 bases, with 10 bases between. The CDR3 covers 15 residues. CDR3 nucleotide sequence: TGTGCCAGTAGTATCCGCCTAGCTAACACCGGGGAGCTGTTTTTT. It is translated as CASSIRLANTGELFF.

The V and J genes are TRBV30 and TRBJ2-7; 7 positions match TRBD1. Germline CDR1 reads GTSNPN; CDR2 reads SVGIG (reference sequence). The junction had 15 bases not matched to a gene; V was cut back by 4 bases and J by 3 bases. CDR3 length: 16 residues. The CDR3 is CAWTQGIGLAGYEQYF. DNA for the CDR3: TGTGCCTGGACACAGGGGATCGGCCTGGCGGGCTACGAGCAGTACTTC.

This chain links TRBV28 with TRBJ1-5, with 7 bases matching TRBD1. Germline CDR1 and CDR2: MDHEN and SYDVKM. V trimming: 10 bases; J trimming: 7 bases; junction bases outside the gene matches: 13. This CDR3 comprises 14 residues. The CDR3 protein is CATVRDSLQQPQHF. The CDR3 DNA sequence: TGTGCCACCGTACGGGACAGCCTCCAACAGCCCCAGCATTTT.

V and J are TRBV5-5 and TRBJ2-7; 7 bases align to TRBD1. Germline V lookup: CDR1 SGHKS, CDR2 YYEKEE (reference sequence). With 0 bases clipped from V and 5 bases from J, the junction kept 5 bases outside the gene matches. The CDR3 has 14 residues. The CDR3 bases are TGTGCCAGCAGCTTGGAGACAGGGTTCGACGAGCAGTACTTC. Translating it yields CASSLETGFDEQYF.

A single count supports this clone. The genes are TRBV30 and TRBJ1-6, with D possibly matching TRBD1 (5 bases). CDR3 length: 16 amino acids. V dropped 4 bases and J dropped 1 base, with 14 bases sitting between them. From germline, CDR1 is GTSNPN and CDR2 SVGIG (reference sequence). The chain's CDR3 is CAWNARGLSYNSPLHF. CDR3 in DNA: TGTGCCTGGAACGCCCGGGGACTATCCTATAATTCACCCCTCCACTTT.

This rearrangement joins TRBV14 to TRBJ2-3, with 11 bases lining up with TRBD2. Germline CDR1 and CDR2: SGHDN and FVKESK. CDR3 length equals 18 residues. V dropped 5 bases and J dropped 0; count of bases not matched to a gene: 10. CDR3: CASSDTSGRGASTDTQYF. The DNA of the CDR3 is TGTGCCAGCAGCGACACTAGCGGGAGAGGGGCGAGCACAGATACGCAGTATTTT.

The V gene is TRBV30, the J gene TRBJ1-4; 9 bases align to TRBD1. The CDR3 totals 15 residues. J was trimmed by 6 bases and V by 5 bases; bases with no gene match: 10. Germline CDR1 and CDR2: GTSNPN and SVGIG (reference sequence). CDR3: CAWQKEQGADEKLFF. Here the CDR3 DNA reads TGTGCCTGGCAAAAAGAACAGGGGGCAGATGAAAAACTGTTTTTT.

The rearrangement uses TRBV3-1 (or the pseudogene TRBV3-2) and TRBJ2-1; D possibly corresponds to TRBD2 (7 bases). The CDR3 spans 15 residues. Trimming pared 1 base from V and 6 bases from J, leaving 13 bases between. Germline CDR1 reads LGHDT; CDR2 reads YNNKEL (reference sequence). CDR3 amino acids: CASSQGAGAVNEQFF. The CDR3 region has the DNA TGTGCCAGCAGCCAAGGGGCGGGGGCCGTCAATGAGCAGTTCTTC.

The V call is TRBV7-6, the J call TRBJ2-7, with 11 bases matching TRBD1. Per the germline V gene, CDR1 is SGHVS and CDR2 is FNYEAQ. With V trimmed by 5 bases and J by 2 bases, 5 bases remained unmatched. The CDR3 has 15 residues. The CDR3 reads CASSLGTGGTYEQYF. The DNA of the CDR3 is TGTGCCAGCAGCCTAGGGACAGGGGGTACCTACGAGCAGTACTTC.

The V and J genes are TRBV27 and TRBJ2-3; TRBD2 is a possible D gene (6 bases). The CDR3 extends over 15 amino acids. CDR1 is MNHEY, CDR2 SMNVEV, per germline (reference sequence). The V end was cut by 4 bases, the J end by 3 bases, with 14 bases between. The CDR3 spells CASSSGRLGTDTQYF. As DNA, the CDR3 is TGTGCCAGCAGTTCCGGACGACTAGGAACAGATACGCAGTATTTT.

The rearrangement uses TRBV5-8 and TRBJ2-7; 7 positions match TRBD1. V shed 4 bases and J 2 bases; nucleotides not matched to a gene: 9. The CDR3 runs 15 residues. Germline assignment: CDR1 SGHTS and CDR2 YDEGEE. The CDR3 DNA is TGTGCCAGCAGCGCCCGACAGGGCCCCCCCTACGAGCAGTACTTC. Encoded protein: CASSARQGPPYEQYF.

V gene TRBV5-6 combines with J gene TRBJ1-2; 10 nucleotides agree with TRBD1. There are 16 residues in the CDR3. V was pared by 3 bases and J by 0 bases, with 5 bases of the junction left unmatched. Germline V gene sequence: CDR1 SGHDT, CDR2 YYEEEE. The CDR3 coding sequence is TGTGCCAGCAGCTCGAGACAGGGGGCCTCTAACTATGGCTACACCTTC. It is translated as CASSSRQGASNYGYTF.

The chain links TRBV4-2 to TRBJ1-1; D uncertain. The CDR3 extends over 14 amino acids. V dropped 0 bases and J dropped 3 bases, with 8 bases sitting between them. Germline assignment: CDR1 LGHNA and CDR2 YNFKEQ. The CDR3 DNA is TGTGCCAGCAGCCAAGATTGGAGGGACACTGAAGCTTTCTTT. This gives the protein CASSQDWRDTEAFF.

The J gene is TRBJ1-1, the V gene TRBV5-1; unclear D gene. This CDR3 comprises 15 residues. The germline V gene has CDR1 SGHRS and CDR2 YFSETQ. The V and J ends lost 4 bases and 3 bases respectively, with 16 bases between them. The CDR3 is CASSPEGDRYTEAFF. In DNA form, the CDR3 reads TGCGCCAGCAGCCCGGAAGGAGACCGTTACACTGAAGCTTTCTTT.

The CDR3 bases are TGTGCCAGTAGTACAATGACAGGGGGGAAATACGAGCAGTACTTC. It yields the protein CASSTMTGGKYEQYF. The rearrangement joins TRBV19 to TRBJ2-7, with 9 nucleotides matching TRBD1. The CDR3 is 15 amino acids. Looked up from germline, CDR1 is LNHDA and CDR2 is SQIVND (reference sequence). V was clipped by 4 bases and J by 4 bases; unmatched bases: 8.